This is a list of T cell receptor beta chains from one sample in a study of T cell responses to AZD1222 COVID-19 vaccine. Method: immunoSEQ multiplex PCR; TCRdb's copy keeps in-frame clones and lacks some. Seen here are roughly 150,000 clones, roughly 93% observed once, and the top ten hold roughly 2%. Sequenced here: peripheral blood, sampled 28 days after the second AZD1222 dose. The receptors originated from an adult who received the AZD1222 COVID-19 vaccine. CDR3s include the opening cysteine and the closing phenylalanine or tryptophan. A D gene is named only where the DNA matches it firmly.

>TRBJ2-7|TRBV12-3/TRBV12-4|TRBD1
CASSPDRVEQYF
TGTGCCAGCAGTCCGGACAGGGTAGAGCAGTACTTC
>TRBJ1-1|TRBV7-2|NA
CASSPLDRNTEAFF
TGTGCCAGCAGCCCCCTCGACCGGAACACTGAAGCTTTCTTT
>TRBJ1-2|TRBV7-9|TRBD1
CASSAGTVYGYTF
TGTGCCAGCAGCGCCGGGACAGTCTATGGCTACACCTTC
>TRBJ2-1|TRBV7-2|TRBD2
CASRSASGGFYNEQFF
TGTGCCAGCAGATCAGCTAGCGGGGGATTCTACAATGAGCAGTTCTTC
>TRBJ1-6|TRBV9|NA
CASSVEAVSSYNSPLHF
TGTGCCAGCAGCGTAGAGGCAGTTAGCTCCTATAATTCACCCCTCCACTTT
>TRBJ1-3|TRBV12-5|NA
CASGGHSGNTIYF
TGTGCTAGTGGGGGACATTCTGGAAACACCATATATTTT
>TRBJ1-2|TRBV5-1|NA
CASSPSVGRESNYGYTF
TGCGCCAGCAGCCCTTCTGTGGGCAGGGAGTCTAACTATGGCTACACCTTC
>TRBJ2-7|TRBV14|TRBD2
CASSQGPGGLDEQYF
TGTGCCAGCAGCCAAGGTCCGGGGGGTCTGGACGAGCAGTACTTC
>TRBJ1-1|TRBV5-1|NA
CASSLDQGSTEAFF
TGCGCCAGCAGCTTGGATCAGGGGAGCACTGAAGCTTTCTTT
>TRBJ1-5|TRBV12-5|NA
CASGLGRTGISNQPQHF
TGTGCTAGTGGTTTGGGCAGGACGGGAATTAGCAATCAGCCCCAGCATTTT
>TRBJ1-1|TRBV5-1|NA
CASSLEGHQNTEAFF
TGCGCCAGCAGCTTGGAGGGACACCAGAACACTGAAGCTTTCTTT
>TRBJ1-1|TRBV7-3|NA
CASSLSTTGTEAFF
TGTGCCAGCAGCTTAAGCACAACAGGAACTGAAGCTTTCTTT
>TRBJ2-1|TRBV19|NA
CASMRATGEQFF
TGTGCCAGTATGAGGGCTACGGGCGAGCAGTTCTTC
>TRBJ1-5|TRBV5-8|TRBD1
CASSSTGGKGNQPQHF
TGTGCCAGCAGCTCGACAGGGGGAAAAGGCAATCAGCCCCAGCATTTT
>TRBJ1-4|TRBV7-9|TRBD1
CASSSSGTDNEKLFF
TGTGCCAGCAGCTCGTCCGGGACAGACAATGAAAAACTGTTTTTT
>TRBJ1-6|TRBV7-9|NA
CAQRGELPNSPLHF
TGTGCCCAAAGGGGGGAGCTCCCCAATTCACCCCTCCACTTT